In this sample, the clone carrying this T cell receptor beta chain turned up many times. The CDR3 regions of TCR beta were amplified from RNA transcripts. Researchers ran a first-round RT-PCR on the TCR CDR3 using the HTBI primer set. TCRdb re-derived calls from the multiplex PCR reads in MiXCR, one entry per CDR3 protein. The sample has more than 500,000 distinct CDR3 sequences, 14% to 15% seen once. This entry comes from a study of T cells in Graves' hyperthyroidism and ophthalmopathy. What was sequenced was blood. The clonotype was recovered from a middle-aged woman with Graves' ophthalmopathy.

CDR3 sequence (DNA): TGTGCCACCAGTGACCCACAGGGTACCACACAAGAGACCCAGTACTTC. It specifies CATSDPQGTTQETQYF. The V and J genes are TRBV24-1 and TRBJ2-5, with D possibly being TRBD1 (6 bases). Trimming removed 4 bases from V and 2 bases from J, with 16 bases in between. Germline V gene lookup returns CDR1 KGHDR and CDR2 SFDVKD. The CDR3 extends over 16 amino acids.